This T cell receptor beta chain was captured in a study of monozygotic twins with inflammatory bowel disease. Turning to this clonotype: No antigen is known for it.

The CDR3 has 15 amino acids. Per the germline V gene, CDR1 is MNHEY and CDR2 is SVGAGI. The authors used about 3.5 ug of total RNA per TCR library. UMIs bearing a 6-nucleotide sample barcode were added through template switching. TCRdb processed the 5' RACE reads again and assigns one entry to each CDR3 protein, with no DNA. Listed are a few hundred thousand distinct CDR3 sequences; about 5% falls within the top ten. Study-wide points: Between concordant and discordant twins, repertoire similarity failed to differ, a result that limited power may explain. It was in IBD patients that TCRbeta diversity (inverse Simpson) was lower than in healthy co-twins.

The receptor was derived from a human donor with ulcerative colitis or Crohn's disease, or a healthy co-twin of an affected twin (not recorded which). Sequences were obtained from blood. The chain carries TRBV6-5 and TRBJ2-1; the TCRdb D gene call, TRBD1, has no DNA to confirm it. CDR3 sequence reads: CASSPGTGYYNEQFF.